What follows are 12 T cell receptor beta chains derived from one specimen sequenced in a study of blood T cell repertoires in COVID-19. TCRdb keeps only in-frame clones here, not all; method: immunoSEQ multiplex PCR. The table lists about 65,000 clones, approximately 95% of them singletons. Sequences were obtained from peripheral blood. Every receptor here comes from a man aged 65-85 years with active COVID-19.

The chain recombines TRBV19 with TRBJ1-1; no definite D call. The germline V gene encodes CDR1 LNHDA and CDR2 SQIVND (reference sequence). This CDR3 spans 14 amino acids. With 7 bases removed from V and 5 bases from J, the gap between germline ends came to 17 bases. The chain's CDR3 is CASTIDRVVTEAFF. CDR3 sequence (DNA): TGTGCCAGTACCATTGATCGGGTGGTGACTGAAGCTTTCTTT.

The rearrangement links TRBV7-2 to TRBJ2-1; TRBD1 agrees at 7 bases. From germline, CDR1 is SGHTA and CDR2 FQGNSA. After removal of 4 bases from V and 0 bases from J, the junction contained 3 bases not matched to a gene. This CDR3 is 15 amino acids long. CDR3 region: CASSWGQSSYNEQFF. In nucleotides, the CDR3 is TGTGCCAGCAGCTGGGGACAGAGCTCCTACAATGAGCAGTTCTTC.

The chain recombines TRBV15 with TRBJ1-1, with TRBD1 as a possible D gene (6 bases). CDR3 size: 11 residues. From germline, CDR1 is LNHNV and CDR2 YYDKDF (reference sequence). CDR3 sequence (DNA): TGTGCTACACAGGGGAACACTGAAGCTTTCTTT. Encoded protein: CATQGNTEAFF. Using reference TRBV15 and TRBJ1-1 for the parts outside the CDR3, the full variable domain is DAMVIQNPRYQVTQFGKPVTLSCSQTLNHNVMYWYQQKSSQAPKLLFHYYDKDFNNEADTPDNFQSRRPNTSFCFLDIRSPGLGDTAMYLCATQGNTEAFFGQGTRLTVV.

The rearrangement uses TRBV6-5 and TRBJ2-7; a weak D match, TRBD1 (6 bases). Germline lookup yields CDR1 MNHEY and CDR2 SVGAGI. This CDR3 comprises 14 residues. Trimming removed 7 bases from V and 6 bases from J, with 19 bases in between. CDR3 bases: TGTGCCAGCAAGCCCCGTGGGACATCGTCCGAGCAGTACGTC. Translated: CASKPRGTSSEQYV.

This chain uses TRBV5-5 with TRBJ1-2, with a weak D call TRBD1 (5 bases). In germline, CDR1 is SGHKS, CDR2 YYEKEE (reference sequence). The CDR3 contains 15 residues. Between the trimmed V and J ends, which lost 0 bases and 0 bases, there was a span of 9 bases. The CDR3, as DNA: TGTGCCAGCAGCTTGGCCGCGGGGGCTAACTATGGCTACACCTTC. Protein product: CASSLAAGANYGYTF.

The CDR3 region has the DNA TGTGCCAGCAGCTTAGTGTTTTCGGCAGGGACTAGCACAGATACGCAGTATTTT. It is translated as CASSLVFSAGTSTDTQYF. The gene calls are TRBV11-3 and TRBJ2-3, with a weak D call TRBD2 (6 bases). The CDR3 length is 18 residues. CDR1 is SGHNT, CDR2 YENEEA, per germline. V was cut by 1 base and J by 0 bases, with 17 bases left in between.

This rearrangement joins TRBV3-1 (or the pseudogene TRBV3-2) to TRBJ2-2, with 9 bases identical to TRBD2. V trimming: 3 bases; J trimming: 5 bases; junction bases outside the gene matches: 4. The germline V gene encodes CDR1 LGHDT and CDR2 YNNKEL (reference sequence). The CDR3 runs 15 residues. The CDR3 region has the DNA TGTGCCAGCAGCCACCTTGCGGGGGGGACCGGGGAGCTGTTTTTT. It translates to CASSHLAGGTGELFF.

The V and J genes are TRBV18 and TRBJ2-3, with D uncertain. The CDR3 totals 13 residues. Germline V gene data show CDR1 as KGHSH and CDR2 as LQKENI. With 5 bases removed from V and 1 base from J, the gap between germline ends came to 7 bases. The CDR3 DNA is TGTGCCAGCTCAAAACAAGGCACAGATACGCAGTATTTT. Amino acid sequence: CASSKQGTDTQYF.

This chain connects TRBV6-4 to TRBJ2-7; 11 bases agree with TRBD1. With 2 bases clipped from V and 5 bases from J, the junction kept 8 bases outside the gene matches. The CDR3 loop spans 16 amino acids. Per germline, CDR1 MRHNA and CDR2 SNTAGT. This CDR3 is CASSDPGQGALHEQYV. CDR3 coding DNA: TGTGCCAGCAGTGACCCAGGACAGGGGGCGCTTCACGAGCAGTACGTC.

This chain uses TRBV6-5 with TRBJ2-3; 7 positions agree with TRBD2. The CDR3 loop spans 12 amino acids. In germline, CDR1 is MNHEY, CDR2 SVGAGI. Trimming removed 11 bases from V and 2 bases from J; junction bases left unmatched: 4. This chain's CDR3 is CASRGDTDTQYF. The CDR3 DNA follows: TGTGCCTCTCGGGGGGACACAGATACGCAGTATTTT.

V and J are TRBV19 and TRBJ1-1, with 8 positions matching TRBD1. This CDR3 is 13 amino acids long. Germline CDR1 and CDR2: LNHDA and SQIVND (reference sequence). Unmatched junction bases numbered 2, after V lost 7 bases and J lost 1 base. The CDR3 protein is CASTGTGNTEAFF. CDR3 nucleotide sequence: TGTGCCAGTACCGGGACAGGGAACACTGAAGCTTTCTTT.

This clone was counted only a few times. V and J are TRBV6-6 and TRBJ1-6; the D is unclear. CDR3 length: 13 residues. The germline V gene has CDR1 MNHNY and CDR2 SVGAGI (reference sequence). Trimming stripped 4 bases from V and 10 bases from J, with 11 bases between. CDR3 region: CASSSVLTSPLHF. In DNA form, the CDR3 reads TGTGCCAGCAGTTCTGTTCTAACGTCACCCCTCCACTTT.